This T cell receptor (beta chain) was captured in a study of CD8 T cells in ankylosing spondylitis. MiXCR, run by TCRdb on the 5' RACE reads, gives a single entry per CDR3 protein. The data contain 380,000 or so distinct CDR3 sequences, 20% of them singletons. This clonotype was observed a handful of times. Its antigen is as yet unknown. The germline gives CDR1 SNHLY, CDR2 FYNNEI. The CDR3 contains 13 residues. The V gene lost 3 bases and the J gene lost 10 bases, with 13 bases spanning the gap. Findings and caveats of the study: Disease-linked clones were CD8+ and relatively rare in peripheral blood.

This clonotype was sampled from a male donor with ankylosing spondylitis or in good health (not recorded which). Material: blood, either unsorted or a sorted T cell fraction (not recorded which). The rearrangement uses TRBV2 and TRBJ2-1; weak D call: TRBD2 (7 bases). The CDR3 DNA reads TGTGCCAGCAGTGAGAACGGGGGGCAAGAGCAGTTCTTC. Amino acids: CASSENGGQEQFF.